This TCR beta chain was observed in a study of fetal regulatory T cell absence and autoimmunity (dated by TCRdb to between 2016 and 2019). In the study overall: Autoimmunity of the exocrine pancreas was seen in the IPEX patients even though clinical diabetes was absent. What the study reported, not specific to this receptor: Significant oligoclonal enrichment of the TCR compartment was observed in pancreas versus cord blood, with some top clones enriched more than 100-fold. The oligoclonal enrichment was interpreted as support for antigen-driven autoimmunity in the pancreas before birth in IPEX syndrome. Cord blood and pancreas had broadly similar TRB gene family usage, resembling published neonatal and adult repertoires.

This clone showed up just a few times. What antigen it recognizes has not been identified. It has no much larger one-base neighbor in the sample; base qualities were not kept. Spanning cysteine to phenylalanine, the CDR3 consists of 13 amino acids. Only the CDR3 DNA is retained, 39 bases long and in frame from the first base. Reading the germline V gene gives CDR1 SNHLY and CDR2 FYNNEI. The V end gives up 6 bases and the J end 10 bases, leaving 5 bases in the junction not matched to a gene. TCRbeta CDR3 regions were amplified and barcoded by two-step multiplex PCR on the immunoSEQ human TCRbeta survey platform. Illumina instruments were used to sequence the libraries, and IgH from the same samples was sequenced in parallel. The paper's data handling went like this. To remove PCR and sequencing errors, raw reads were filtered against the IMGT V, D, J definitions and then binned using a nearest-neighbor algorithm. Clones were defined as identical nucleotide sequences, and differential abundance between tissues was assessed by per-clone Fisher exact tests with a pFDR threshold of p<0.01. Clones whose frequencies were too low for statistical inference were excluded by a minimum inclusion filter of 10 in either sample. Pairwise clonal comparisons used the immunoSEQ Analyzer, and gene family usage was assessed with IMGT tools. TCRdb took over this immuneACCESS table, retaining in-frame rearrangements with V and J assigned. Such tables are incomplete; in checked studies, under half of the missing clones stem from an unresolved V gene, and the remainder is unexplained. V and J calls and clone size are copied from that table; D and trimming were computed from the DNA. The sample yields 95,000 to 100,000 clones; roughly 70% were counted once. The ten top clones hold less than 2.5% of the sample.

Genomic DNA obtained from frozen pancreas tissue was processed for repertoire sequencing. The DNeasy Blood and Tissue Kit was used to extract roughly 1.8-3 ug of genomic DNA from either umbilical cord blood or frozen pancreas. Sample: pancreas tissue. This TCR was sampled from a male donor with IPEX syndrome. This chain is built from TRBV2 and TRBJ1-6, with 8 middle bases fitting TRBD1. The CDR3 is CASRDRVKSPLHF. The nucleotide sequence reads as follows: TGTGCCAGCAGGGACAGGGTGAAATCACCCCTCCACTTT.